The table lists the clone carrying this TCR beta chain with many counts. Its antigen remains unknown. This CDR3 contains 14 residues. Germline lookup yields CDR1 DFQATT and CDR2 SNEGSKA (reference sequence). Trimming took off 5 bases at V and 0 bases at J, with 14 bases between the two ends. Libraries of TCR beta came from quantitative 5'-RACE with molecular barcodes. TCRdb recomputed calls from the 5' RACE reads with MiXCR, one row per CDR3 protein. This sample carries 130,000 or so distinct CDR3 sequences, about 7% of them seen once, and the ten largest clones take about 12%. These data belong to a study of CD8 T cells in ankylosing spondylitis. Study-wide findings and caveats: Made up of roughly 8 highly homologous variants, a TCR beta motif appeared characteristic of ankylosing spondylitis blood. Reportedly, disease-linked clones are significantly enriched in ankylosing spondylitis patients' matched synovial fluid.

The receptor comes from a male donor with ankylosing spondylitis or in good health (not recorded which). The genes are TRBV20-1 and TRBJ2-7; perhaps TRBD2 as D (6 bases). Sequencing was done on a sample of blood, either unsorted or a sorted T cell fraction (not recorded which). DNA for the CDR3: TGCAGTGCTCCGTTGGGACTGGCCTCCTACGAGCAGTACTTC. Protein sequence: CSAPLGLASYEQYF.